This TCR beta chain was identified in a study of patients and donors after allogeneic stem cell transplantation. In TCRdb, the RT-PCR reads were re-called with MiXCR into one record per CDR3 protein. The sample holds approximately 160,000 distinct CDR3 sequences; about 32% are singletons and the top ten take around 3%. Germline V gene lookup returns CDR1 MNHEY and CDR2 SMNVEV (reference sequence). CDR3 length: 14 residues. The trim removed 8 bases at V and 8 bases at J, leaving 9 bases unmatched. Specimen: blood, either unsorted or a sorted T cell fraction (not recorded which). The TCR comes from a human donor who was either an allogeneic HSCT recipient or a stem cell or donor lymphocyte infusion donor (not recorded which). It is not recorded whose cells these are; they may come from a transplant donor. The chain carries TRBV27 and TRBJ2-2; 9 bases agree with TRBD1. The DNA for the CDR3 is TGTGCCAGCCGTCCCGGGACAGGGATTGGGGAGCTGTTTTTT. Protein sequence: CASRPGTGIGELFF.